The sequence of this TCR beta chain was determined in a study of read filtering for tumor transcriptome and immune sequencing. Study overall: Mean patient age was approximately 66 years, range roughly 47 to 90; approximately 17 male, about 15 female. The study, taken as a whole, reports: IR-seq and RNA-seq agreed better without single-read clonotypes.

The library was built from roughly 400 ng RNA with molecular barcoded adaptors for alpha/delta and beta/gamma chains. Via MiXCR, TCRdb re-called the reads, giving one row per CDR3 protein. Of about 35,000 distinct CDR3 sequences detected, about 13% appear once; the ten largest clones hold 6.5% to 8.5%. This clonotype was seen a handful of times. Its antigen is not identified. A read error is possible here, since a much larger clone lies one base away. The receptor comes from a donor older than 35 with multiple myeloma. The sample taken for sequencing was a population of CD138-negative cells sorted from bone marrow.

CDR3 amino acids: CASSSDSGADVLTF. The DNA for the CDR3 is TGTGCCAGCAGTTCAGACTCTGGGGCCGACGTCCTGACTTTC. The chain couples TRBV27 to TRBJ2-6, with a weak D call TRBD1 (5 bases). Germline V lookup: CDR1 MNHEY, CDR2 SMNVEV (reference sequence). The CDR3 covers 14 residues.